This section outlines one T cell receptor beta chain sequence together with its context. What it recognizes is unknown. CDR1 and CDR2 from the germline V gene are MGHRA and YSYEKL. The CDR3 totals 16 residues. V was cut by 0 bases and J by 0 bases, with 9 bases left in between. This table comes from immunoSEQ multiplex PCR, and its TCRdb copy is limited to in-frame clones, with some not included. The repertoire has tens of thousands of clones, around 87% of them found once; the top ten carry 15%. Autoimmune disease history or systemic immunosuppression led to patients being barred. This sample stems from a study of OX40 agonist ivuxolimab in advanced cancers. General study points: Partial responders dosed at 0.1-3.0 mg/kg displayed clonal expansion ranking among the lowest.

This specimen was CD4+ or CD8+ T cells sorted from blood, taken in a trial of the OX40 agonist ivuxolimab. The chain links TRBV4-1 to TRBJ2-1; the D gene is possibly TRBD2 (6 bases). This TCR came from an adult with an advanced solid tumor such as melanoma, head and neck, liver or kidney cancer. The CDR3 sequence is CASSQEAGGSYNEQFF. The CDR3 DNA is TGCGCCAGCAGCCAAGAAGCCGGGGGCTCCTACAATGAGCAGTTCTTC.